This passage covers 24 T cell receptor beta chains from one sample sequenced in a study of CD8+ T cells in alopecia areata. The treatment: oral pan-JAK inhibitor, 5-10 mg twice daily. Extraction of RNA preceded its reverse transcription into cDNA, which served as the sequencing template. TCRdb's table, derived via immunoSEQ multiplex PCR, lists solely in-frame clones and lacks some. The table has a few hundred thousand clones, less than 45% seen once. Specimen: CD4+ T cells sorted from blood, collected at roughly week 30, from a patient treated with tofacitinib. Receptor source: a human donor with alopecia areata.

The chain combines TRBV4-1 with TRBJ2-1; D is ambiguous. This CDR3 is built from 16 residues. V shed 2 bases and J shed 4 bases, with 15 bases lying between them. Germline CDR1 reads MGHRA; CDR2 reads YSYEKL. The CDR3 DNA reads TGCGCCAGCAGCCAATATGGGTCCAGCAAATACAATGAGCAGTTCTTC. This codes for CASSQYGSSKYNEQFF.

The CDR3 sequence is CSVVALNTIYF. In DNA form, the CDR3 reads TGCAGCGTTGTTGCATTAAACACCATATATTTT. V usage is TRBV29-1 and J usage is TRBJ1-3; D gene uncertain. Germline lookup yields CDR1 SQVTM and CDR2 ANQGSEA. The V end was cut by 4 bases, the J end by 6 bases, with 7 bases between. The CDR3 loop spans 11 amino acids.

This clone was observed a few times. This rearrangement joins TRBV7-9 to TRBJ2-1; tentatively, D is TRBD2 (5 bases). Germline CDR1 SEHNR, CDR2 FQNEAQ (reference sequence). The length of the CDR3 is 15 residues. V lost 5 bases to trimming and J lost 4 bases, with 15 bases between them. CDR3: CASSPRTASYNEQFF. CDR3 in DNA: TGTGCCAGCAGCCCAAGGACTGCTTCTTACAATGAGCAGTTCTTC.

The CDR3 DNA is TGTGCCAGCAGGCAGGACAGGGTTGATTCACCCCTCCACTTT. Translation: CASRQDRVDSPLHF. This chain connects TRBV25-1 to TRBJ1-6, with TRBD1 matching 8 bases. This CDR3 has 14 amino acids. Per the germline V gene, CDR1 is MGHDK and CDR2 is SYGVNS. J lost 8 bases, V lost 6 bases, and 6 bases had no gene match.

This clone was observed a handful of times. The V gene is TRBV4-2, the J gene TRBJ2-1; the D gene is possibly TRBD2 (6 bases). The CDR3 runs 15 residues. Germline CDR1 and CDR2: LGHNA and YNFKEQ. Trimming left V 5 bases short and J 6 bases short, with 17 bases between. The CDR3 loop reads CASSDSAGTLNEQFF. CDR3 bases: TGTGCCAGCAGCGACTCGGCGGGAACCCTCAATGAGCAGTTCTTC.

In its sample, this clone was seen a few times. The J gene is TRBJ1-3, the V gene TRBV29-1; tentative D call: TRBD1 (5 bases). The ends were cut back, 3 bases at V and 0 bases at J, with 12 bases in the middle. This CDR3 has 15 residues. Germline CDR1 reads SQVTM; CDR2 reads ANQGSEA. The CDR3 DNA sequence: TGCAGCGTTGAGGGACGGCTGAGCTCTGGAAACACCATATATTTT. Protein sequence: CSVEGRLSSGNTIYF.

The gene calls are TRBV15 and TRBJ1-5; a weak D match, TRBD1 (5 bases). Deletions cut 5 bases from V and 8 bases from J, with 13 bases between. This CDR3 has 13 amino acids. Germline V CDR1 and CDR2: LNHNV, YYDKDF (reference sequence). CDR3 sequence reads: CATSPGPREPQHF. Written as DNA, the CDR3 is TGTGCCACCAGCCCGGGACCCCGGGAGCCCCAGCATTTT. The whole variable domain, filled in from reference TRBV15 and TRBJ1-5, reads DAMVIQNPRYQVTQFGKPVTLSCSQTLNHNVMYWYQQKSSQAPKLLFHYYDKDFNNEADTPDNFQSRRPNTSFCFLDIRSPGLGDTAMYLCATSPGPREPQHFGDGTRLSIL.

The chain employs TRBV9 and TRBJ1-2; D remains unclear. Trimming took 3 bases from V and 7 from J, leaving 10 bases between them. This CDR3 comprises 12 residues. Germline CDR1 reads SGDLS; CDR2 reads YYNGEE. The CDR3 DNA follows: TGTGCCAGCAGCGAAACCGAGAGTGGCTACACCTTC. Translated: CASSETESGYTF.

The V gene is TRBV5-1, the J gene TRBJ2-6; D might be TRBD2 (6 bases). V shed 2 bases and J shed 2 bases, with 8 bases lying between them. The CDR3 loop spans 15 amino acids. From germline, CDR1 is SGHRS and CDR2 YFSETQ. CDR3 protein: CASSFGGTGANVLTF. CDR3 bases: TGCGCCAGCAGCTTCGGAGGGACTGGGGCCAACGTCCTGACTTTC.

The rearrangement uses TRBV6-1 and TRBJ1-1, with 12 positions matching TRBD1. The V and J ends lost 3 bases and 0 bases, in that order; junction bases with no gene match: 8. CDR1 and CDR2 from the germline V gene are MNHNS and SASEGT. The CDR3 is 18 residues long. The CDR3 region has the DNA TGTGCCAGCAGTGACCCGGGGACAGGGGGCTTCATGAACACTGAAGCTTTCTTT. This gives the protein CASSDPGTGGFMNTEAFF.

This clone was seen a few times. The CDR3 bases are TGTGCCTGGAGTAGTTACTCAGGGGCCTACGAGCAGTACTTC. Translating it yields CAWSSYSGAYEQYF. The chain couples TRBV30 to TRBJ2-7, with a weak D call TRBD1 (6 bases). The CDR3 is 14 residues long. Germline assignment: CDR1 GTSNPN and CDR2 SVGIG (reference sequence). Trimming cost V 2 bases and J 2 bases, with 13 bases left between them.

Note on this clone: An end of the junction differs from the germline gene, which may be a read error. This CDR3 reads CASSSSGLAGANEQFF. The CDR3 DNA reads as TGTGCTAGCAGCTCATCGGGACTAGCGGGAGCCAATGAGCAGTTCTTC. The V gene is TRBV7-7, the J gene TRBJ2-1, with TRBD2 matching 14 bases. The CDR3 is 16 amino acids. Germline assignment: CDR1 SSHAT and CDR2 FNYEAQ (reference sequence).

The chain couples TRBV10-3 to TRBJ2-2; no clear D. The CDR3 has 13 residues. V gave up 3 bases and J gave up 1 base, with 3 bases separating them. The V gene's germline CDR1 is ENHRY and CDR2 SYGVKD. The CDR3 region has the DNA TGTGCCATCAGTGACGAGAACACCGGGGAGCTGTTTTTT. Protein: CAISDENTGELFF.

J is TRBJ2-1 and V is TRBV2; the D gene is possibly TRBD2 (6 bases). The ends were cut back, 5 bases at V and 5 bases at J, with 13 bases in the middle. CDR1 and CDR2 from the germline V gene are SNHLY and FYNNEI. CDR3 size: 14 residues. CDR3 region: CASSSTRPDNEQFF. The CDR3 nucleotides are TGTGCCAGCAGTTCGACTAGACCCGACAATGAGCAGTTCTTC.

The table lists this clone with a few counts. This chain joins TRBV14 and TRBJ1-1, with 9 bases matching TRBD1. The V gene's germline CDR1 is SGHDN and CDR2 FVKESK. With 3 bases clipped from V and 5 bases from J, the junction kept 7 bases outside the gene matches. The CDR3 has 15 amino acids. The CDR3 loop is CASSQNRGQKTEAFF. CDR3 nucleotides: TGTGCCAGCAGCCAGAACAGGGGGCAGAAGACTGAAGCTTTCTTT.

The chain employs TRBV6-5 and TRBJ1-4, with D unclear. This CDR3 region has 15 residues. V lost 4 bases, J lost 4 bases, and 13 bases lay in between. In germline, CDR1 is MNHEY, CDR2 SVGAGI. The CDR3 DNA sequence: TGTGCCAGCAGTTGGGGAAGGGAGTTTAATGAAAAACTGTTTTTT. Encoded protein: CASSWGREFNEKLFF.

In this sample, this clone turned up many times. This chain connects TRBV4-1 to TRBJ2-7; 9 nucleotides align to TRBD2. J was trimmed by 0 bases and V by 4 bases; bases with no gene match: 4. The CDR3 length is 15 residues. CDR1 MGHRA and CDR2 YSYEKL come from the germline V gene. CDR3 nucleotide sequence: TGCGCCAGCAGCCGAGCGGGAGGCCTCTCCTACGAGCAGTACTTC. Its protein product is CASSRAGGLSYEQYF.

This clone was counted between two and nine times. Mismatch with germline at one junction end may stem from a read error. This sequence joins TRBV5-1 and TRBJ2-2, with TRBD1 identical over 7 bases. Germline V gene data show CDR1 as SGHRS and CDR2 as YFSETQ. The CDR3 has 17 amino acids. Here the CDR3 DNA reads TGCGCCAGCACCTTGGTTGGGACAGTGATAAACACCGGGGAGCTGTTTTTT. It specifies CASTLVGTVINTGELFF. Full variable domain (missing parts from reference TRBV5-1 and TRBJ2-2): KAGVTQTPRYLIKTRGQQVTLSCSPISGHRSVSWYQQTPGQGLQFLFEYFSETQRNKGNFPGRFSGRQFSNSRSEMNVSTLELGDSALYLCASTLVGTVINTGELFFGEGSRLTVL.

The V gene is TRBV5-1, the J gene TRBJ2-7; D not resolved. V lost 2 bases and J lost 3, with 18 bases in between. The CDR3 extends over 16 amino acids. Germline CDR1 SGHRS, CDR2 YFSETQ. The CDR3 bases are TGCGCCAGCAGCTTCGGAACCCTTGGTCCTGACTACGAGCAGTACTTC. It translates to CASSFGTLGPDYEQYF.

The gene calls are TRBV30 and TRBJ2-5; D call uncertain. V shed 1 base and J shed 5 bases, with 8 bases lying between them. The CDR3 covers 12 residues. CDR1 is GTSNPN and CDR2 is SVGIG in the germline V gene (reference sequence). DNA of the CDR3: TGTGCCTGGAGTGGATCCGGGGAGACCCAGTACTTC. It is translated as CAWSGSGETQYF.

This chain uses TRBV13 with TRBJ1-1; no reliable D call. Germline CDR1 PRHDT, CDR2 FYEKMQ (reference sequence). The CDR3 spans 15 residues. Trimming pared 1 base from V and 1 base from J, leaving 10 bases between. The CDR3 sequence is CASSLAAGKNTEAFF. The CDR3 DNA reads TGTGCCAGCAGCTTAGCGGCAGGAAAGAACACTGAAGCTTTCTTT.

There are a few counts of this clone. The chain recombines TRBV30 with TRBJ2-5; 11 nucleotides agree with TRBD2. J gave up 5 bases and V 4 bases, and 6 bases lay outside the gene matches. CDR3 length equals 14 residues. The V gene's germline CDR1 is GTSNPN and CDR2 SVGIG (reference sequence). The CDR3 loop reads CAWNPGTSGETQYF. The CDR3 DNA reads TGTGCCTGGAACCCTGGGACTAGCGGCGAGACCCAGTACTTC.

The rearrangement links TRBV11-2 to TRBJ1-1; D remains ambiguous. Germline CDR1 reads SGHAT; CDR2 reads FQNNGV. Trimming took off 2 bases at V and 1 base at J, with 8 bases between the two ends. The length of the CDR3 is 14 residues. The CDR3 DNA sequence: TGTGCCAGCAGCTTACCCCCAGAGAACACTGAAGCTTTCTTT. This translates into CASSLPPENTEAFF.

The rearrangement links TRBV7-2 to TRBJ2-1, with TRBD2 identical over 10 bases. The J segment lost 3 bases and the V segment lost 3 bases, leaving 2 bases of the junction unmatched. Germline loops: CDR1 SGHTA, CDR2 FQGNSA. The CDR3 totals 15 residues. Written as DNA, the CDR3 is TGTGCCAGCAGCTTTGGACTAGCGGTCTACAATGAGCAGTTCTTC. Protein: CASSFGLAVYNEQFF.